The clone carrying this TCR beta chain was seen more than once but under ten times. Its target is unknown. This entry is derived from a study of identical twins. General study results and limits: Analyses based on zero insertions could be partly confounded by invariant MAIT and iNKT cells. Abundant beta clonotypes from cord blood bore fewer insertions; memory repertoires lacked this pattern. Monozygotic twins shared more out-of-frame TCR alpha than recombination models predicted.

CDR1 is SGHTA, CDR2 FQGNSA, per germline. The CDR3 length is 15 residues. V was pared by 5 bases and J by 4 bases, with 17 bases between. Template switching supplied a universal primer site; unique molecular identifiers were carried on the cDNA. TCRdb called the 5' RACE reads again in MiXCR, with one record for every CDR3 protein. Of some 500,000 distinct CDR3 sequences in the sample, approximately 15% were seen once. This sample was also put to use in a study of yellow fever vaccine responses in identical twins.

Sequences were obtained from CD4+ T cells sorted from blood. The chain employs TRBV7-2 and TRBJ1-1; a possible D gene is TRBD1 (5 bases). This TCR derives from a woman aged 18-29 years in good health. Here the CDR3 reads CASSPRPSGGTEAFF. The CDR3 DNA reads as TGTGCCAGCAGCCCCCGGCCCTCTGGGGGCACTGAAGCTTTCTTT. Filled out from reference TRBV7-2 and TRBJ1-1, the complete variable domain reads GAGVSQSPSNKVTEKGKDVELRCDPISGHTALYWYRQSLGQGLEFLIYFQGNSAPDKSGLPSDRFSAERTGGSVSTLTIQRTQQEDSAVYLCASSPRPSGGTEAFFGQGTRLTVV.